This T cell receptor (beta chain) was sequenced in a study of CD8 T cells in Susac syndrome. Study summary: Patients with Susac syndrome were therapy-naive, treated with corticosteroids, or treated with intravenous immunoglobulin alone when blood was collected. Study-wide results and caveats: The study's TCR sequencing and HLA analysis covered a relatively small number of individuals, and the study acknowledged this.

Regarding this clonotype: Its antigen is undetermined.

When the RNA was reverse transcribed, random hexamers were used with an input of about 0.45 to 1 ug. TCR beta CDR3 was amplified by immunoSEQ multiplex PCR. This amplification extended across 54 Vbeta and 13 Jbeta segments. Via MiXCR, TCRdb re-called the immunoSEQ multiplex PCR reads, giving one row per CDR3 protein. The sample consists of 240,000 or so distinct CDR3 sequences, 95% to 97% of them appearing once. The source is a human donor with Susac syndrome. The specimen was CD4+ T cells from PBMCs.

The CDR3 region has the DNA TGTGCCAGCAGTTTTTCGGGAGGGCCCGAAGATACGCAGTATTTT. Protein sequence: CASSFSGGPEDTQYF. The chain has TRBV12-3 or TRBV12-4 and TRBJ2-3; 8 bases match TRBD2. Trimming took 3 bases from V and 5 from J; bases not matched to a gene: 7. The CDR3 is made up of 15 amino acids.